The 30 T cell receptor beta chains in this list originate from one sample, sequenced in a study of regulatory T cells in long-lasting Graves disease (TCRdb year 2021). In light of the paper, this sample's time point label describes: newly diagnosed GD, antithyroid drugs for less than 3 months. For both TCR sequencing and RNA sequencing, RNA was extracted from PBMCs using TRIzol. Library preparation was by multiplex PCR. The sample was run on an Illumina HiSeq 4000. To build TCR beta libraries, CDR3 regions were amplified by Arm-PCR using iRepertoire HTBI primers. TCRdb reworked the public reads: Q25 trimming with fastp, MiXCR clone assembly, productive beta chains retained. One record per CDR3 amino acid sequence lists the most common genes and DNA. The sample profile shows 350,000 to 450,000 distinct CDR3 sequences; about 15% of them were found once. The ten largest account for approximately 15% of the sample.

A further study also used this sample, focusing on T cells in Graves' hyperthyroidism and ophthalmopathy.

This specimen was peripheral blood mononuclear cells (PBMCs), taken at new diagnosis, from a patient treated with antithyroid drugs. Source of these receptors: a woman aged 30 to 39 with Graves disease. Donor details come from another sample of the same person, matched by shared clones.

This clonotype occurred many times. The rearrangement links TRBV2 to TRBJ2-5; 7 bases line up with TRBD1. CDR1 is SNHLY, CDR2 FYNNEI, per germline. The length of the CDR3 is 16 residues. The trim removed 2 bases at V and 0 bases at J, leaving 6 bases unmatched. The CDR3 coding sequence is TGTGCCAGCAGTGAATTTGGGACAGCCGACCAAGAGACCCAGTACTTC. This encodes CASSEFGTADQETQYF.

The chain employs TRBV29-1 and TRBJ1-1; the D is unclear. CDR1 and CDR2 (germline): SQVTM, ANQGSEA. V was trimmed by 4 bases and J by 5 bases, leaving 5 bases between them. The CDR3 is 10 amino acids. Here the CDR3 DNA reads TGCAGCGTTGGGACGACTGAAGCTTTCTTT. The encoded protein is CSVGTTEAFF.

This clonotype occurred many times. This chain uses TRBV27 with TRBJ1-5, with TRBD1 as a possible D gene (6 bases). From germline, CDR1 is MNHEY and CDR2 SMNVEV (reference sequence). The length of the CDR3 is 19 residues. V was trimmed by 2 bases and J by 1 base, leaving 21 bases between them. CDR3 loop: CASSLTGVRGGISNQPQHF. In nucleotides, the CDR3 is TGTGCCAGCAGTTTAACCGGAGTACGGGGGGGCATAAGCAATCAGCCCCAGCATTTT.

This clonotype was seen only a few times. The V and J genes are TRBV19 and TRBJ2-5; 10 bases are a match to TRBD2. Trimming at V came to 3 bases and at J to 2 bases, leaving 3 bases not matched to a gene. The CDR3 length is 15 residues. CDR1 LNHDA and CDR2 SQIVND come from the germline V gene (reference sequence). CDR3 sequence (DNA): TGTGCCAGTAGTATTCCTAGCGGGGGACAAGAGACCCAGTACTTC. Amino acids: CASSIPSGGQETQYF.

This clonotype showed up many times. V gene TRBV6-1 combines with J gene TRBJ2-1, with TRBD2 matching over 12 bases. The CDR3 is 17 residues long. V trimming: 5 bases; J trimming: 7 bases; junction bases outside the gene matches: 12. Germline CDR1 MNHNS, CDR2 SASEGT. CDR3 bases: TGTGCCAGCAGTAAGGCTAGCGGGAGGGCCAGGATGAATGAGCAGTTCTTC. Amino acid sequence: CASSKASGRARMNEQFF.

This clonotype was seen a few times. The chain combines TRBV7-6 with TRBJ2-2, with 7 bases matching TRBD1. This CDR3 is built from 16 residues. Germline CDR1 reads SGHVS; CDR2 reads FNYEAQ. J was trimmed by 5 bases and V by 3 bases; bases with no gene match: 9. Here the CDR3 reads CASSLWPRGRTGELFF. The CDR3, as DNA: TGTGCCAGCAGCTTGTGGCCGAGGGGGCGAACCGGGGAGCTGTTTTTT.

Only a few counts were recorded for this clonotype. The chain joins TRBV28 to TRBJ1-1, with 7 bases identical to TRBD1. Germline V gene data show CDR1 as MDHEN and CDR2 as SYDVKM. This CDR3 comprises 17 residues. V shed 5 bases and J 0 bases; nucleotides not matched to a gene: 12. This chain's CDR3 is CASSQDRAGWMNTEAFF. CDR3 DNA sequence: TGTGCCAGCAGTCAAGACAGGGCGGGTTGGATGAACACTGAAGCTTTCTTT. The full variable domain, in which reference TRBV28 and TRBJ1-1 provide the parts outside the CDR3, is DVKVTQSSRYLVKRTGEKVFLECVQDMDHENMFWYRQDPGLGLRLIYFSYDVKMKEKGDIPEGYSVSREKKERFSLILESASTNQTSMYLCASSQDRAGWMNTEAFFGQGTRLTVV.

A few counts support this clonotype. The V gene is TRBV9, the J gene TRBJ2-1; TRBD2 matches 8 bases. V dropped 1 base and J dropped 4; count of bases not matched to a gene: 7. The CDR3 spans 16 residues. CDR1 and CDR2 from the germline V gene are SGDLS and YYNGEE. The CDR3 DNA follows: TGTGCCAGCAGCGTATCCGGCACTAGCGGTTACAATGAGCAGTTCTTC. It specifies CASSVSGTSGYNEQFF. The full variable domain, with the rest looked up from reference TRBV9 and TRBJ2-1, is DSGVTQTPKHLITATGQRVTLRCSPRSGDLSVYWYQQSLDQGLQFLIQYYNGEERAKGNILERFSAQQFPDLHSELNLSSLELGDSALYFCASSVSGTSGYNEQFFGPGTRLTVL.

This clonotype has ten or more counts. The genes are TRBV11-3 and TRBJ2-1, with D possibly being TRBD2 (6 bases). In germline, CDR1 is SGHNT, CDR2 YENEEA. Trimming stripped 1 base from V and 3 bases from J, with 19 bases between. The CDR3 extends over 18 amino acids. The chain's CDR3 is CASSLAPLAFVLYNEQFF. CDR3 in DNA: TGTGCCAGCAGCTTAGCTCCCCTAGCGTTCGTCCTCTACAATGAGCAGTTCTTC.

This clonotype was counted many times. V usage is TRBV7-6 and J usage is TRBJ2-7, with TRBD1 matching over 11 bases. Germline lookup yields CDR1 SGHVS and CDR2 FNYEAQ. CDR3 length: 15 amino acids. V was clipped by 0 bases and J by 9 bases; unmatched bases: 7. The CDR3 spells CASSLAPGQGERQYF. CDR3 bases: TGTGCCAGCAGCTTAGCGCCGGGACAGGGGGAGCGGCAGTACTTC.

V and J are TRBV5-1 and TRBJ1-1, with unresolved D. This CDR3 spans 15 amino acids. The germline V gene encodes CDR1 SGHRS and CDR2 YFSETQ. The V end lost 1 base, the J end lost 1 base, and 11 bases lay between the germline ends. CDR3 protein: CASSLLGISNTEAFF. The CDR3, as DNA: TGCGCCAGCAGCTTGCTGGGGATTTCGAACACTGAAGCTTTCTTT.

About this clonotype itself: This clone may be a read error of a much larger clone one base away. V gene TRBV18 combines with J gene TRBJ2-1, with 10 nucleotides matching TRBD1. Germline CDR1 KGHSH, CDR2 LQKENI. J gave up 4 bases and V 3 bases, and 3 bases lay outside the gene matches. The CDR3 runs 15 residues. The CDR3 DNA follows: TGTGCCAGCTCACCCCGGGGACAGGGGTACAATGAGCAGTTCTTC. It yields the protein CASSPRGQGYNEQFF.

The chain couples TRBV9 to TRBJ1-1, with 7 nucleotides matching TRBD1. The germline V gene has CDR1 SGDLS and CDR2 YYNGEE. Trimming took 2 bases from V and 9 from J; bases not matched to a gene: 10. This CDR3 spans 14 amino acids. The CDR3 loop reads CASSVGTVTPQAFF. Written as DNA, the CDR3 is TGTGCCAGCAGCGTCGGGACAGTAACCCCCCAAGCTTTCTTT.

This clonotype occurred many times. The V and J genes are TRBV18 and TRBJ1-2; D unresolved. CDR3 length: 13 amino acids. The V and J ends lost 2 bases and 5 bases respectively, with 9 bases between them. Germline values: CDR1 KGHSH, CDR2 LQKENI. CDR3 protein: CASSPFEGYGYTF. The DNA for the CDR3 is TGTGCCAGCTCACCATTTGAGGGATATGGCTACACCTTC. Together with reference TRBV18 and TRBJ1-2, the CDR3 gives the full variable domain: NAGVMQNPRHLVRRRGQEARLRCSPMKGHSHVYWYRQLPEEGLKFMVYLQKENIIDESGMPKERFSAEFPKEGPSILRIQQVVRGDSAAYFCASSPFEGYGYTFGSGTRLTVV.

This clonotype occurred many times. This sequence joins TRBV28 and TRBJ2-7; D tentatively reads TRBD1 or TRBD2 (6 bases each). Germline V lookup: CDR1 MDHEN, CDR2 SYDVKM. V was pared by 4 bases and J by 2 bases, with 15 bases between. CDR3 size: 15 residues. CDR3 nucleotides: TGTGCCAGCAGTTCCCCTAGGGGGGTTGCCTACGAGCAGTACTTC. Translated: CASSSPRGVAYEQYF.

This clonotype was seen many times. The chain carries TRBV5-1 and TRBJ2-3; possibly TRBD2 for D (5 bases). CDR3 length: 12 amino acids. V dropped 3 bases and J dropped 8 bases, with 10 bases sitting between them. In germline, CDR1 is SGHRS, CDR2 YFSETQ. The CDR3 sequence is CASSWGEGTQYF. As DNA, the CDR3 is TGCGCCAGCAGCTGGGGTGAGGGTACGCAGTATTTT.

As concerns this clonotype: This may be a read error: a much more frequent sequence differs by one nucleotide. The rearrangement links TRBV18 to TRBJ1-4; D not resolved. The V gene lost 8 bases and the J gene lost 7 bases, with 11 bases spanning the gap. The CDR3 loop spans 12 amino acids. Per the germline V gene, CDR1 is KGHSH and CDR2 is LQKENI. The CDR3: CASPLSREKLFF. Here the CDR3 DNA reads TGTGCCAGCCCCCTGAGTCGTGAAAAACTGTTTTTT.

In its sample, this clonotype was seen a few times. DNA of the CDR3: TGTGCCAGTAGTATAGTATCAGGGGCCTACACCAACTCTGGGGCCAACGTCCTGACTTTC. This sequence encodes CASSIVSGAYTNSGANVLTF. J is TRBJ2-6 and V is TRBV19; a weak D match, TRBD1 (6 bases). Per the germline V gene, CDR1 is LNHDA and CDR2 is SQIVND (reference sequence). V dropped 1 base and J dropped 0 bases, with 19 bases sitting between them. CDR3 length: 20 amino acids. Drawing the rest from reference TRBV19 and TRBJ2-6, the complete variable domain is DGGITQSPKYLFRKEGQNVTLSCEQNLNHDAMYWYRQDPGQGLRLIYYSQIVNDFQKGDIAEGYSVSREKKESFPLTVTSAQKNPTAFYLCASSIVSGAYTNSGANVLTFGAGSRLTVL.

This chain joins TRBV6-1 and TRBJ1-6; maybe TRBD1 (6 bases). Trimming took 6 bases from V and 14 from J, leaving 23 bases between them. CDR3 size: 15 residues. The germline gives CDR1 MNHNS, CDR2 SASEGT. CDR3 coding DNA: TGTGCCAGCAGGCTGACAGGCAGCGTCGGAGAGGCCCTCCACTTT. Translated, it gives CASRLTGSVGEALHF.

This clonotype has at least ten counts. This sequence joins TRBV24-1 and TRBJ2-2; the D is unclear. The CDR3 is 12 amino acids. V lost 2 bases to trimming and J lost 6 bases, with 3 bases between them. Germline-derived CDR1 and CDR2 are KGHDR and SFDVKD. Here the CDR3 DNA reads TGTGCCACCAGTGATTATTCCGGGGAGCTGTTTTTT. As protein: CATSDYSGELFF.

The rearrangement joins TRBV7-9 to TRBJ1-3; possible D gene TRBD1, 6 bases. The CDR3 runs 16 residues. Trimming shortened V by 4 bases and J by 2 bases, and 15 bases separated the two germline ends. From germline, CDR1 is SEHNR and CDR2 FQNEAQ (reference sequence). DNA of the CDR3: TGTGCCAGCAGCTCAAGACAGGATGAAACTGGAAACACCATATATTTT. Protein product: CASSSRQDETGNTIYF.

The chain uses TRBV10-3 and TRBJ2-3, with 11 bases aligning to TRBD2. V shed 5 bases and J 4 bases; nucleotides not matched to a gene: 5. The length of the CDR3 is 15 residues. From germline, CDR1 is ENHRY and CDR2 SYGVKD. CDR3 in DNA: TGTGCCATCAGTCCCGGACTAGCGGGCCCAGATACGCAGTATTTT. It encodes CAISPGLAGPDTQYF.

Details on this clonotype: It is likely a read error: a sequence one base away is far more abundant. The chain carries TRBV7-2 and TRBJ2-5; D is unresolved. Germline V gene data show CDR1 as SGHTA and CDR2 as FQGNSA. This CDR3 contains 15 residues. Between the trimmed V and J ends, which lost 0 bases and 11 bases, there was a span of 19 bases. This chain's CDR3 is CASSLAGQAYNEQYF. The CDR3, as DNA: TGTGCCAGCAGCTTAGCGGGCCAAGCCTACAATGAGCAGTACTTC.

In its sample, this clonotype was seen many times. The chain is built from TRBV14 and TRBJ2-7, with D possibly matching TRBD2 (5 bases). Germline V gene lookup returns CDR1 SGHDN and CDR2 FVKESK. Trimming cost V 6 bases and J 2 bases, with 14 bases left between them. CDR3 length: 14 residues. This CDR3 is CASRHAGGAYEQYF. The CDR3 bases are TGTGCCAGCAGGCACGCAGGAGGCGCCTACGAGCAGTACTTC.

CDR3 sequence (DNA): TGTGCCAGCAGCTTAGAAGCTCAGCGGGAGTATGAGCAGTTCTTC. This gives the protein CASSLEAQREYEQFF. The J gene is TRBJ2-1, the V gene TRBV7-9; 8 nucleotides line up with TRBD2. The V gene end was trimmed by 1 base and the J gene end by 8 bases; junction bases not matched to a gene: 7. Germline CDR1 and CDR2: SEHNR and FQNEAQ (reference sequence). The CDR3 contains 15 residues.

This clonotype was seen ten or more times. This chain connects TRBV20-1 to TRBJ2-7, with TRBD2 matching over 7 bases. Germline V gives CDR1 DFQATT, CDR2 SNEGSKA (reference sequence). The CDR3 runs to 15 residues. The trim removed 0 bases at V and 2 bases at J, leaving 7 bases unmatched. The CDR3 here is CSARDPRGKPYEQYF. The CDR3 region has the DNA TGCAGTGCTAGAGATCCGCGGGGGAAACCCTACGAGCAGTACTTC.

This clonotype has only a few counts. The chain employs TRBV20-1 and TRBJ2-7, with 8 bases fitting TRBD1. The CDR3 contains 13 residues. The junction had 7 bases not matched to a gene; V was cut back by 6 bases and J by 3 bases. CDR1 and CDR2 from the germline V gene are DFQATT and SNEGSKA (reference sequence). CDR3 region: CSASDRVGYEQYF. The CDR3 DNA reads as TGCAGTGCCTCGGACAGGGTGGGCTACGAGCAGTACTTC.

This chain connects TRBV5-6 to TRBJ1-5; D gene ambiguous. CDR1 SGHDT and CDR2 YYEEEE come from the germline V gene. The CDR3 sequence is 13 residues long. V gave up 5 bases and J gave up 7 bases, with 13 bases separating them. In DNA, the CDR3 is TGTGCCAGCAGTCTTGCAGGTATGCAGCCCCAGCATTTT. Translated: CASSLAGMQPQHF.

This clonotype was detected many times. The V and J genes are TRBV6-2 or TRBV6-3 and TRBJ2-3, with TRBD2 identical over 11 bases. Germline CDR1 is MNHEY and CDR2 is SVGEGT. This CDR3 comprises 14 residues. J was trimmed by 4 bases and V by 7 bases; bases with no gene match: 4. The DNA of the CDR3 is TGTGCCAGCACGGGACTAGCGGCTTCAGATACGCAGTATTTT. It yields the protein CASTGLAASDTQYF.

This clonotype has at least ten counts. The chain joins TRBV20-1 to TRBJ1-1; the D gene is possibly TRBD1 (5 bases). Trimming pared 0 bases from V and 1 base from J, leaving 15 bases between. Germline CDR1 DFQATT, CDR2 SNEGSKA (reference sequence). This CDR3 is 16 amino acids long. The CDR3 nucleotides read TGCAGTGCTAGAGATCGAGGGGCAGGGTGGAACACTGAAGCTTTCTTT. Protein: CSARDRGAGWNTEAFF.